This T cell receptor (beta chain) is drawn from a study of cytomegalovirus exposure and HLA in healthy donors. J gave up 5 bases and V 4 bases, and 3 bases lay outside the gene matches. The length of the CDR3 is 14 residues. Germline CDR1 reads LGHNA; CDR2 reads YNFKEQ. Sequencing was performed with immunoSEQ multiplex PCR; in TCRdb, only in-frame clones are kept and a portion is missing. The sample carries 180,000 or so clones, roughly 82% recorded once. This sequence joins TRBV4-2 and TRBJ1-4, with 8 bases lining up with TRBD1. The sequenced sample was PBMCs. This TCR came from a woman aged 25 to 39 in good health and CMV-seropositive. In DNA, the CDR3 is TGTGCCAGCAGCCCTAGGACAGGGAATGAAAAACTGTTTTTT. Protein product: CASSPRTGNEKLFF.